This T cell receptor (beta chain) was profiled in a study of response to subunit inactivated influenza vaccine. TCRdb reprocessed the RT-PCR reads with MiXCR, giving one entry per CDR3 protein. The sample gives approximately 700,000 distinct CDR3 sequences, more than 11% of which show up once; approximately 7% is in the top ten. The V end was cut by 7 bases, the J end by 3 bases, with 19 bases between. The germline V gene encodes CDR1 SEHNR and CDR2 FQNEAQ (reference sequence). CDR3 size: 16 residues. Sequencing was performed on PBMCs from blood, taken approximately 15 days before vaccination. The receptor was derived from a man in his fifties or sixties who received an inactivated influenza vaccine. The chain has TRBV7-9 and TRBJ2-1; a weak D match, TRBD1 (7 bases). The CDR3 nucleotides are TGTGCCAGCACCCTCGACCCCCAGGGGGGCTACAATGAGCAGTTCTTC. It yields the protein CASTLDPQGGYNEQFF.